These 10 T cell receptor beta chains were all obtained from the same sample, sequenced in a study of blood T cell repertoires in COVID-19. Libraries were prepared by immunoSEQ multiplex PCR; TCRdb keeps only in-frame clonotypes and omits some of them. The sample has 25,000 to 35,000 clones, over 75% seen once; the top ten hold 6.6%. Sequencing was performed on peripheral blood. The source is a man aged 60-69 years with active COVID-19.

The chain couples TRBV3-1 (or the pseudogene TRBV3-2) to TRBJ2-7; a possible D gene is TRBD2 (6 bases). The V gene lost 4 bases and the J gene lost 3 bases, with 19 bases spanning the gap. This CDR3 is built from 16 residues. Germline CDR1 is LGHDT and CDR2 is YNNKEL (reference sequence). CDR3 protein: CASSPWGSGLNYEQYF. The CDR3 coding sequence is TGTGCCAGCAGCCCCTGGGGTAGCGGCTTAAACTACGAGCAGTACTTC.

V is TRBV11-2 and J is TRBJ2-3; the D gene is possibly TRBD2 (5 bases). The CDR3 has 16 residues. V lost 3 bases, J lost 0 bases, and 13 bases lay in between. CDR1 is SGHAT, CDR2 FQNNGV, per germline. CDR3 bases: TGTGCCAGCAGCTTGAGTGAGCGGCCTAGCACAGATACGCAGTATTTT. The encoded protein is CASSLSERPSTDTQYF.

This clone was detected only a few times. Here the CDR3 reads CASGEGQGRTEAFF. Written as DNA, the CDR3 is TGTGCTAGTGGTGAAGGACAGGGAAGGACTGAAGCTTTCTTT. V gene TRBV12-5 combines with J gene TRBJ1-1, with 8 bases matching TRBD1. Germline V CDR1 and CDR2: LGHNT, FRNRAP. After removal of 5 bases from V and 5 bases from J, the junction contained 7 bases not matched to a gene. This CDR3 is built from 14 residues.

The gene calls are TRBV18 and TRBJ2-5, with a weak D call TRBD2 (7 bases). Germline V gives CDR1 KGHSH, CDR2 LQKENI. The V end lost 3 bases, the J end lost 5 bases, and 19 bases lay between the germline ends. The length of the CDR3 is 16 residues. The DNA of the CDR3 is TGTGCCAGCTCACCCAAAGGGGGAGGGACGACGGAGACCCAGTACTTC. Its translation is CASSPKGGGTTETQYF.

This clone is medium-sized. The chain has TRBV4-2 and TRBJ1-1; weak D call: TRBD1 (6 bases). The CDR3 sequence is 16 residues long. CDR1 and CDR2 from the germline V gene are LGHNA and YNFKEQ. The V end lost 2 bases, the J end lost 4 bases, and 17 bases lay between the germline ends. The CDR3 DNA sequence: TGTGCCAGCAGCCAAAGTTTACAGGGTGTTGGCACTGAAGCTTTCTTT. Translation gives CASSQSLQGVGTEAFF.

As concerns this clone: Additional DNA sequences in this sample encode the identical CDR3. The V and J genes are TRBV28 and TRBJ1-2; 10 positions match TRBD1. The ends lost 4 bases at V and 4 bases at J; junction bases unmatched: 3. From germline, CDR1 is MDHEN and CDR2 SYDVKM. CDR3 length: 14 residues. The CDR3 sequence: CASSSGTGVYGYTF. The DNA for the CDR3 is TGTGCCAGCAGTTCCGGGACAGGGGTCTATGGCTACACCTTC.

J is TRBJ2-3 and V is TRBV6-6, with 8 bases lining up with TRBD2. This CDR3 spans 13 amino acids. The germline V gene encodes CDR1 MNHNY and CDR2 SVGAGI (reference sequence). After removal of 6 bases from V and 4 bases from J, the junction contained 3 bases not matched to a gene. CDR3 bases: TGTGCCAGCAGACGCGGGGGGCCAGATACGCAGTATTTT. As protein: CASRRGGPDTQYF.

The chain links TRBV27 to TRBJ2-7; 10 bases agree with TRBD1. Germline assignment: CDR1 MNHEY and CDR2 SMNVEV (reference sequence). The V gene end was trimmed by 7 bases and the J gene end by 4 bases; junction bases not matched to a gene: 7. There are 14 residues in the CDR3. Written as DNA, the CDR3 is TGTGCCAGCAAGGCGGGACAGGGGAGGTACGAGCAGTACTTC. As protein: CASKAGQGRYEQYF.

The chain recombines TRBV19 with TRBJ2-3; D may be TRBD1 (5 bases). Germline CDR1 and CDR2: LNHDA and SQIVND (reference sequence). This CDR3 has 12 amino acids. Trimming took off 6 bases at V and 12 bases at J, with 16 bases between the two ends. CDR3 coding DNA: TGTGCCAGTAGCGCTGGGGCAGTGCCCCAGTATTTT. Translation: CASSAGAVPQYF.

This clone has only a few counts. V is TRBV5-1 and J is TRBJ2-3; D unclear. With 3 bases removed from V and 4 bases from J, the gap between germline ends came to 15 bases. CDR1 is SGHRS, CDR2 YFSETQ, per germline. The CDR3 runs to 15 residues. In DNA form, the CDR3 reads TGCGCCAGCAGCTCCTTATTACCTACCGCAGATACGCAGTATTTT. It yields the protein CASSSLLPTADTQYF.